This T cell receptor beta chain came from a study of T-cell memory formation after mild COVID-19 (TCRdb year 2021). As for the study more broadly: TCR sequence clusters from the two donors were largely donor specific. In a couple of donors, T-cell clones that expanded and contracted after mild COVID-19 were tracked by sequencing TCRalpha and TCRbeta repertoires over time. The cohort comprised two young, previously healthy adult volunteers, one female and one male. Broad study findings and their caveats: Balanced CD4/CD8 phenotypes were observed for clones contracting from day 15 to 85, whereas a bias towards CD4+ was observed for a second wave of clones expanding from day 15 to 37. SARS-CoV-2 specificity of the second-wave clones peaking on day 37 was not confirmed. Some responding clones were detected in pre-infection memory, suggesting pre-existing cross-reactive memory T cells joined the SARS-CoV-2 response. The study included only a couple of mild cases, and larger cohorts that include severe cases with pre-infection samples were judged to be necessary. Contracting CD4+ clones were found mainly in CM and EM memory subsets, while CD8+ clones were enriched in EMRA.

These reads were obtained on an Illumina NovaSeq 6000. cDNA libraries for TCRalpha and TCRbeta were prepared by 5'RACE using constant-segment primers, with sample barcodes and unique molecular identifiers added. RNA was extracted from every sample with Trizol reagent. The libraries were amplified in two PCR steps, and the second step added a second sample barcode and Illumina TruSeq adapters. The libraries were sequenced on an Illumina NovaSeq using 2 x 150 bp paired-end reads. As for the original processing: The reads were demultiplexed and collapsed into UMI-guided consensus sequences using migec v1.2.7. Using mixcr v2.1.11, UMI consensuses were aligned to TRA and TRB V and J templates and then assembled into clonotypes. A clonotype was counted as expanded or contracted only if both edgeR and NoisET called the change significant, with noise models trained on biological replicates. edgeR calls used a false discovery rate-adjusted p below 0.01 and a log2 fold-change threshold of 1. As an exploratory analysis of dynamics, max-normalized trajectories of the 1000 most abundant clonotypes were examined with PCA combined with hierarchical clustering. Separately sequenced CD4+ and CD8+ repertoires were used to assign a CD4 or CD8 phenotype to each responding clone. TCRdb reran the public reads through fastp at Q25 and MiXCR, keeping productive beta chains. Every CDR3 protein is listed once, alongside the most common genes and DNA of its rows. The V and J calls reflect TCRdb's pipeline rather than the authors' work. The sample table shows a few hundred thousand distinct CDR3 sequences, and roughly 10% are seen once. 20% to 25% of the sample is in the top ten clones.

Ficoll-Paque density gradient centrifugation was used to isolate PBMCs. This clonotype has only a few counts. This receptor's antigen is unknown. The junction shows a germline mismatch at one end, possibly a read error. Sample: PBMCs or a T cell subset sorted from them (not recorded which). The receptor was isolated from a man aged 18 to 35 who had mild COVID-19 (a few samples of this study predate the infection). The sample titles of this study are shuffled in the database, so cell type and time point are left out; the donor was told from shared clones.

The sequence in DNA is TGTGCCGCATCCTCAGACGGGCAAGGGACCCAGTACTTC. Translated, this is CAASSDGQGTQYF. The chain joins TRBV4-2 to TRBJ2-5; the D gene cannot be resolved reliably. Sequences LGHNA (CDR1) and YNFKEQ (CDR2) are obtained from the germline V gene. The CDR3 goes from the cysteine to the phenylalanine over 13 residues. The only DNA kept is the CDR3, 39 bases in frame from the first base.